This TCR beta chain was identified during a study of blood T cell repertoires in COVID-19. This table comes from immunoSEQ multiplex PCR, and its TCRdb copy is limited to in-frame clones, with some not included. The sample records roughly 200,000 clones, 75% to 85% being singletons. The TCR originated in a woman aged 80 or over with COVID-19, enrolled during active disease. The sample comprised peripheral blood.

For the CDR3, the DNA is TGTGCCTGGAACGTCGCCGGGAATGGAAATTCACCCCTCCACTTT. Encoded protein: CAWNVAGNGNSPLHF. V gene TRBV30 combines with J gene TRBJ1-6; D gene uncertain. With 4 bases removed from V and 7 bases from J, the gap between germline ends came to 17 bases. The CDR3 contains 15 residues. CDR1 is GTSNPN, CDR2 SVGIG, per germline (reference sequence).